The 14 T cell receptor beta chains below were found in one sample sequenced in a study of T cells after yellow fever vaccination. TCRdb analysed the 5' RACE reads with MiXCR anew, one entry per CDR3 protein. The table records more than 300,000 distinct CDR3 sequences, 3.5% to 4.5% of them present only once. The sample here was PBMCs, taken 15 days after the yellow fever booster vaccination. The origin of the receptors is a man aged 18 to 35 who received the YFV17D yellow fever vaccine.

This chain connects TRBV14 to TRBJ2-1; possible D gene TRBD1, 5 bases. The CDR3 spans 13 residues. Trimming removed 2 bases at V and 7 bases at J, with 9 bases between. Germline loops: CDR1 SGHDN, CDR2 FVKESK. CDR3 nucleotide sequence: TGTGCCAGCAGCCAAATAAAGGGGAATGAGCAGTTCTTC. Translating it yields CASSQIKGNEQFF.

The genes are TRBV11-2 and TRBJ1-3; no clear D gene. Germline V lookup: CDR1 SGHAT, CDR2 FQNNGV. Trimming cost V 6 bases and J 5 bases, with 8 bases left between them. This CDR3 spans 12 amino acids. The CDR3 region has the DNA TGTGCCAGCAGTGTACGAAGAAACACCATATATTTT. Its translation is CASSVRRNTIYF.

This clonotype was picked up many times. The chain carries TRBV12-3 or TRBV12-4 and TRBJ2-4; 8 bases are shared with TRBD2. V was clipped by 4 bases and J by 3 bases; unmatched bases: 8. This CDR3 region has 16 residues. CDR3 in DNA: TGTGCCAGCAGTTCGGCCCCCGGGGGGGTCAAAAACATTCAGTACTTC. Translation: CASSSAPGGVKNIQYF.

V usage is TRBV20-1 and J usage is TRBJ1-1; unclear D gene. The CDR3 is 12 amino acids. V was trimmed by 5 bases and J by 7 bases, leaving 14 bases between them. CDR1 DFQATT and CDR2 SNEGSKA come from the germline V gene (reference sequence). The CDR3 region has the DNA TGCAGTGCTTGGCGTATCTGGGATGAAGCTTTCTTT. Encoded protein: CSAWRIWDEAFF.

This clonotype occurred a few times. The chain employs TRBV27 and TRBJ1-2; D gene unclear. Trimming shortened V by 2 bases and J by 1 base, and 8 bases separated the two germline ends. The CDR3 runs to 14 residues. The germline V gene encodes CDR1 MNHEY and CDR2 SMNVEV (reference sequence). The CDR3 sequence is CASSLRRFNYGYTF. CDR3 nucleotide sequence: TGTGCCAGCAGTTTAAGGAGGTTTAACTATGGCTACACCTTC.

This clonotype was found many times. The chain carries TRBV7-8 and TRBJ2-1; tentative D call: TRBD2 (7 bases). The V and J ends lost 5 bases and 1 base respectively, with 9 bases between them. Germline CDR1 SGHVS, CDR2 FQNEAQ. The CDR3 is made up of 14 amino acids. In DNA, the CDR3 is TGTGCCAGCAGCGGGGGGGCATCCTACAATGAGCAGTTCTTC. It is translated as CASSGGASYNEQFF. Using reference TRBV7-8 and TRBJ2-1 for the parts outside the CDR3, the full variable domain is GAGVSQSPRYKVAKRGQDVALRCDPISGHVSLFWYQQALGQGPEFLTYFQNEAQLDKSGLPSDRFFAERPEGSVSTLKIQRTQQEDSAVYLCASSGGASYNEQFFGPGTRLTVL.

There are a few counts of this clonotype. The chain recombines TRBV2 with TRBJ1-1, with D unclear. The germline V gene has CDR1 SNHLY and CDR2 FYNNEI. Trimming removed 7 bases from V and 5 bases from J, with 14 bases in between. This CDR3 has 13 amino acids. This CDR3 reads CASKEAVGTEAFF. As DNA, the CDR3 is TGTGCCAGCAAGGAGGCGGTGGGGACTGAAGCTTTCTTT.

This clonotype was picked up a small number of times. The genes are TRBV27 and TRBJ2-7; 10 bases are shared with TRBD1. With V trimmed by 5 bases and J by 4 bases, 5 bases remained unmatched. The CDR3 spans 14 residues. Germline V gives CDR1 MNHEY, CDR2 SMNVEV (reference sequence). CDR3 nucleotides: TGTGCCAGCAGTATCGGGACAGGGGCTTACGAGCAGTACTTC. It encodes CASSIGTGAYEQYF.

At least ten counts were recorded for this clonotype. The V and J genes are TRBV5-1 and TRBJ2-1; 7 bases are a match to TRBD2. With V trimmed by 3 bases and J by 0 bases, 3 bases remained unmatched. There are 15 residues in the CDR3. Germline loops: CDR1 SGHRS, CDR2 YFSETQ. CDR3 DNA: TGCGCCAGCAGCTCTGTAGCGGGCTCCTACAATGAGCAGTTCTTC. This translates into CASSSVAGSYNEQFF.

This clonotype was seen a few times. J is TRBJ1-4 and V is TRBV7-9, with D tentatively TRBD1 (5 bases). V lost 6 bases, J lost 4 bases, and 12 bases lay in between. CDR1 SEHNR and CDR2 FQNEAQ come from the germline V gene (reference sequence). This CDR3 region has 14 residues. The CDR3 DNA is TGTGCCAGCAGTTACAGGTCGGGTAATGAAAAACTGTTTTTT. It encodes CASSYRSGNEKLFF.

In this sample, this clonotype turned up a few times. Likely a read error: the CDR3 ends without its conserved phenylalanine or tryptophan. The DNA is omitted, as the CDR3 cannot be located on it reliably, and the CDR3 follows TCRdb's listing. The chain joins TRBV28 to TRBJ2-1; the listed D gene, TRBD2, was not tested against the DNA. The germline V gene has CDR1 MDHEN and CDR2 SYDVKM. The CDR3 spans 14 residues, counting both ends. The CDR3 protein is CASSSTPGLAGSAA.

The gene calls are TRBV5-1 and TRBJ2-5; a weak D match, TRBD2 (5 bases). The CDR3 spans 14 residues. Trimming pared 3 bases from V and 0 bases from J, leaving 9 bases between. The germline V gene encodes CDR1 SGHRS and CDR2 YFSETQ. The CDR3 is CASSWLANQETQYF. Written as DNA, the CDR3 is TGCGCCAGCAGCTGGCTAGCCAACCAAGAGACCCAGTACTTC.

There are a few counts of this clonotype. The V and J genes are TRBV27 and TRBJ2-2, with 7 bases lining up with TRBD1. CDR1 and CDR2 (germline): MNHEY, SMNVEV (reference sequence). V trimming: 6 bases; J trimming: 4 bases; junction bases outside the gene matches: 5. The CDR3 runs 14 residues. In DNA, the CDR3 is TGTGCCAGCAGCCGACAGGGAAGCACCGGGGAGCTGTTTTTT. Protein sequence: CASSRQGSTGELFF.

The sample holds a few counts of this clonotype. The chain joins TRBV4-2 to TRBJ2-2, with a tentative D call TRBD1 (5 bases). V lost 0 bases and J lost 0, with 14 bases in between. The CDR3 sequence is 18 residues long. CDR1 is LGHNA, CDR2 YNFKEQ, per germline. CDR3 DNA sequence: TGTGCCAGCAGCCAAGAGCACTTTTCGACAGCGAACACCGGGGAGCTGTTTTTT. This gives the protein CASSQEHFSTANTGELFF.